This T cell receptor (beta chain) came from a study of CXCR3-negative and CXCR3-positive naive CD8 T cells. With regard to this clonotype: Its antigen is not identified.

The CDR3 contains 14 residues. Per the germline V gene, CDR1 is SGHRS and CDR2 is YFSETQ. CD45RO-CCR7+CD27+CD95- characterized naive CD8+ T cells. Study findings and constraints: Similarly elevated diversity marked both naive subsets, with memory CD8+ cells showing far lower diversity. Greater hydrophobicity was found in TRB CDR3s of CXCR3-positive naive cells than of CXCR3-negative naive cells.

UMI-labeled 5' RACE yielded the TRB cDNA libraries. TCRdb processed the 5' RACE reads again and assigns one entry to each CDR3 protein, with no DNA. Its table lists roughly 130,000 distinct CDR3 sequences. The gene calls are TRBV5-1 and TRBJ2-7; lacking DNA, the TRBD1 call made by TCRdb goes unchecked. Source material: naive CXCR3+ CD8+ T cells from blood. Subset meaning: CD45RO-CCR7+CD27+CD95- naive CD8+ T cells expressing CXCR3 (TNR3+). The sequence was collected from a human donor in good health. Some clones in this sample may be carry-over from other donors' samples. The CDR3 here is CASSNGQGAWEQYF. Together with reference TRBV5-1 and TRBJ2-7, the CDR3 gives the full variable domain: KAGVTQTPRYLIKTRGQQVTLSCSPISGHRSVSWYQQTPGQGLQFLFEYFSETQRNKGNFPGRFSGRQFSNSRSEMNVSTLELGDSALYLCASSNGQGAWEQYFGPGTRLTVT.